This T cell receptor (beta chain) was sequenced for a study of TIL therapy for anti-PD-1-resistant metastatic lung cancer (dated by TCRdb to the early 2020s). A note on the overall study: Tumors were harvested prior to any PD-1/PD-L1 blockade, after which nivolumab was administered to patients, and lymphodepletion, expanded TIL infusion and IL-2 were given to patients who progressed. A median age of around 56 years (range about 35-85) and a median tumor PD-L1 proportion score of 6% were recorded among enrolled patients. The cohort was predominantly lung adenocarcinoma, with several EGFR-mutant and two ALK-rearranged tumors, and half of patients were current or former smokers. A median non-synonymous tumor mutation burden of under 1.9 mutations per megabase was determined across the cohort by whole-exome sequencing. Tumor and peripheral blood T cell receptor beta sequencing was used to track clonotypes across tumor, expanded TIL product and serial blood samples. Overall results and qualifications from the work: The baseline peripheral repertoire was partially replaced by infused TIL clonotypes, which then decayed over months, and no apparent association between persistence and response was found. The cohort was highly selected, including more treatment-naive, never-smoker and oncogene-addicted patients than is typical, which limits generalizability. The study protocol defined all tumor marker inferences as exploratory.

TCR beta CDR3 regions were amplified from genomic DNA by bias-controlled multiplex PCR with the immunoSEQ v3 hsTCRB kit. The TCR libraries were sequenced on an Illumina NextSeq 500 to 2 million to 2.5 million read pairs for survey level or about 5-6.5 million read pairs for deep level. Per the original workflow: The immunoSEQ Analyzer software assigned V, D and J genes, filtered out non-productive sequences, and reported clonality. Repertoires were compared using productive Simpson clonality and Morisita overlap index of productive TRB rearrangements between infused TIL and blood. Absolute clonotype counts in blood were estimated as lymphocyte count times CD3+ fraction times the clone's productive frequency. Sourced from immuneACCESS, this table was stored by TCRdb with only in-frame sequences that have V and J called. A share of the clones is absent; for the studies checked, an unresolved V gene accounts for under half, and the remainder has no known explanation. V, J and clone size derive from that table, while D and trimming were established from the DNA sequence. The sample table holds tens of thousands of clones, of which around 80% were seen once. Roughly 15% of the sample rests with the top ten.

About this clone itself: Its antigen is still unknown. No qualities accompany the bases; no much larger clone lies one base away.

Explained via the paper, the time point label denotes: pre-treatment sample, taken before nivolumab and TIL therapy. A phase I trial run at two centers enrolled adults with stage 4 NSCLC between late 2017 and early 2020. Samples were obtained from a single-arm, open-label phase I trial in which tumor-infiltrating lymphocyte therapy with nivolumab was evaluated in advanced non-small cell lung cancer. Blood mononuclear cells from EDTA tubes were separated on a Ficoll gradient and snap-frozen as pellets, and DNA was extracted from the cells using a Qiagen mini-prep kit. V is cut back by 3 bases and J by 7 bases, with 4 bases in the junction unmatched. The CDR3 has 13 amino acids, counting the end cysteine and phenylalanine. Left in the record is the CDR3 DNA by itself, 39 bases read in frame from the first base. CDR1 and CDR2 were assigned from the germline V gene (reference sequence) as LNHDA and SQIVND.

The chain is encoded by TRBV19 joined to TRBJ1-1; a stretch of 8 junction bases matches TRBD1. This TCR came from a man in his 70s with non-small cell lung cancer. The sequences come from blood, collected at baseline. Here the CDR3 is given as CASSMLDRGEAFF. The nucleotide sequence is TGTGCCAGTAGTATGCTCGACAGGGGTGAAGCTTTCTTT.